A single sample gave rise to the 26 T cell receptor beta chains below, sequenced in a study of OX40 agonist ivuxolimab in advanced cancers. Assay: immunoSEQ multiplex PCR; the TCRdb copy retains only in-frame clones and omits some. The data show about 50,000 clones, just under 80% seen once. Material: CD4+ or CD8+ T cells sorted from blood, obtained in a trial of the OX40 agonist ivuxolimab. Source of these receptors: an adult with an advanced solid tumor such as melanoma, head and neck, liver or kidney cancer.

The chain employs TRBV9 and TRBJ2-1; the match to TRBD2 covers 7 bases. This CDR3 is 17 amino acids long. CDR1 is SGDLS and CDR2 is YYNGEE in the germline V gene. J was trimmed by 4 bases and V by 0 bases; bases with no gene match: 10. The CDR3 is CASSVASGGIGYNEQFF. CDR3 coding DNA: TGTGCCAGCAGCGTAGCTTCGGGGGGAATAGGGTACAATGAGCAGTTCTTC. Drawing the rest from reference TRBV9 and TRBJ2-1, the complete variable domain is DSGVTQTPKHLITATGQRVTLRCSPRSGDLSVYWYQQSLDQGLQFLIQYYNGEERAKGNILERFSAQQFPDLHSELNLSSLELGDSALYFCASSVASGGIGYNEQFFGPGTRLTVL.

This clone has just a few counts. The chain employs TRBV10-3 and TRBJ1-2; TRBD1 matches 9 bases. Germline V gene sequence: CDR1 ENHRY, CDR2 SYGVKD. This CDR3 has 14 residues. V dropped 6 bases and J dropped 7; count of bases not matched to a gene: 9. Written as DNA, the CDR3 is TGTGCCATCAGCCCGGGACAGGGCGTTGGTGGCTACACCTTC. This sequence encodes CAISPGQGVGGYTF.

The V call is TRBV12-5, the J call TRBJ2-3; 8 bases agree with TRBD2. Looked up from germline, CDR1 is LGHNT and CDR2 is FRNRAP. The CDR3 loop spans 16 amino acids. Unmatched junction bases numbered 6, after V lost 3 bases and J lost 1 base. The CDR3, as DNA: TGTGCTAGTGGTTTCCAAAGCGGGAGCGGCACAGATACGCAGTATTTT. Its protein product is CASGFQSGSGTDTQYF.

This clone came up once. V and J are TRBV11-2 and TRBJ2-1, with a tentative D call TRBD2 (7 bases). Per the germline V gene, CDR1 is SGHAT and CDR2 is FQNNGV. V was cut by 1 base and J by 7 bases, with 14 bases left in between. The CDR3 has 15 residues. The chain's CDR3 is CASSLVGGAQNEQFF. The CDR3 nucleotides are TGTGCCAGCAGCTTAGTAGGGGGGGCGCAGAATGAGCAGTTCTTC. Supplemented by reference TRBV11-2 and TRBJ2-1, the full variable domain reads EAGVAQSPRYKIIEKRQSVAFWCNPISGHATLYWYQQILGQGPKLLIQFQNNGVVDDSQLPKDRFSAERLKGVDSTLKIQPAKLEDSAVYLCASSLVGGAQNEQFFGPGTRLTVL.

The J gene is TRBJ1-5, the V gene TRBV27; no clear D. Germline CDR1 and CDR2: MNHEY and SMNVEV (reference sequence). This CDR3 spans 14 amino acids. With 5 bases removed from V and 1 base from J, the gap between germline ends came to 9 bases. Written as DNA, the CDR3 is TGTGCCAGCAGTATGGGTTGGAGCAATCAGCCCCAGCATTTT. This encodes CASSMGWSNQPQHF.

This clone was counted a single time. Other DNA sequences in the same sample also yield this CDR3. The rearrangement links TRBV10-3 to TRBJ1-5; D is undetermined. V lost 0 bases, J lost 4 bases, and 1 base lay in between. This CDR3 region has 12 residues. CDR1 is ENHRY and CDR2 is SYGVKD in the germline V gene. In DNA, the CDR3 is TGTGCCATCAGTGAGTCTAATCAGCCCCAGCATTTT. Its translation is CAISESNQPQHF.

V gene TRBV10-1 combines with J gene TRBJ1-4, with a possible D match to TRBD1 (5 bases). V was cut by 5 bases and J by 3 bases, with 16 bases left in between. The CDR3 extends over 16 amino acids. CDR1 and CDR2 (germline): WNHNN, SYGVQD (reference sequence). CDR3 sequence reads: CASSMTDPYSNEKLFF. As DNA, the CDR3 is TGCGCCAGCAGTATGACAGATCCCTACTCTAATGAAAAACTGTTTTTT.

This sequence joins TRBV18 and TRBJ2-5; TRBD1 matches 7 bases. The CDR3 length is 13 residues. Germline CDR1 and CDR2: KGHSH and LQKENI. V lost 3 bases and J lost 4; bases outside the gene matches: 2. Here the CDR3 DNA reads TGTGCCAGCTCACCTCGACAGGGAGAGACCCAGTACTTC. It specifies CASSPRQGETQYF.

CDR3 DNA: TGTGCCAGCAGCCGGGACAGGGGGTTCTATAATTCACCCCTCCACTTT. Encoded protein: CASSRDRGFYNSPLHF. This chain connects TRBV5-6 to TRBJ1-6, with 11 bases identical to TRBD1. Germline-derived CDR1 and CDR2 are SGHDT and YYEEEE. V lost 4 bases to trimming and J lost 3 bases; unmatched junction nucleotides: 3. CDR3 length: 16 residues.

The rearrangement uses TRBV7-2 and TRBJ2-7; 8 nucleotides agree with TRBD2. J was trimmed by 2 bases and V by 7 bases; bases with no gene match: 7. CDR1 and CDR2 from the germline V gene are SGHTA and FQGNSA. The CDR3 spans 14 residues. The CDR3 region has the DNA TGTGCCAGCACCCACAGCGGGGGAGCCTACGAGCAGTACTTC. Its protein is CASTHSGGAYEQYF.

The V call is TRBV5-8, the J call TRBJ1-2; a weak D match, TRBD1 (5 bases). This CDR3 is built from 13 residues. CDR1 SGHTS and CDR2 YDEGEE come from the germline V gene. Trimming cost V 3 bases and J 7 bases, with 13 bases left between them. CDR3 region: CASSSDTLLGYTF. In DNA form, the CDR3 reads TGTGCCAGCAGCTCGGACACCCTGCTTGGCTACACCTTC. The complete variable domain, with remaining parts taken from reference TRBV5-8 and TRBJ1-2, reads EAGVTQSPTHLIKTRGQQATLRCSPISGHTSVYWYQQALGLGLQFLLWYDEGEERNRGNFPPRFSGRQFPNYSSELNVNALELEDSALYLCASSSDTLLGYTFGSGTRLTVV.

CDR3 in DNA: TGTGCCAGCAGCCGGGGGGTGTGGGAGACCCAGTACTTC. Protein product: CASSRGVWETQYF. The chain has TRBV6-6 and TRBJ2-5; 7 bases line up with TRBD2. J lost 5 bases, V lost 6 bases, and 6 bases had no gene match. This CDR3 is built from 13 residues. Germline V CDR1 and CDR2: MNHNY, SVGAGI (reference sequence).

V gene TRBV10-1 combines with J gene TRBJ1-3, with a weak D call TRBD1 (5 bases). Trimming removed 9 bases from V and 7 bases from J, with 31 bases in between. CDR1 is WNHNN, CDR2 SYGVQD, per germline (reference sequence). CDR3 length equals 18 residues. The CDR3 coding sequence is TGCGCCAGTCCATGGCCTTTCGAGTGGGGGGTTGTTTCTAACACCATATATTTT. Residues: CASPWPFEWGVVSNTIYF.

This chain connects TRBV4-1 to TRBJ2-1; TRBD2 matches at 10 bases. The CDR3 covers 18 residues. V dropped 0 bases and J dropped 6; count of bases not matched to a gene: 11. In germline, CDR1 is MGHRA, CDR2 YSYEKL. The CDR3 spells CASSQENLPSGRSNEQFF. As DNA, the CDR3 is TGCGCCAGCAGCCAAGAGAATTTGCCTAGCGGGAGAAGCAATGAGCAGTTCTTC.

V gene TRBV27 combines with J gene TRBJ2-3, with 8 bases identical to TRBD2. CDR1 MNHEY and CDR2 SMNVEV come from the germline V gene (reference sequence). Trimming removed 1 base from V and 10 bases from J; junction bases left unmatched: 7. The CDR3 covers 14 residues. In DNA, the CDR3 is TGTGCCAGCAGTTTATTAGGGACTAGAGGGGCGCAGTATTTT. Its translation is CASSLLGTRGAQYF.

The chain has TRBV11-2 and TRBJ1-1; 9 bases are shared with TRBD1. There are 16 residues in the CDR3. V shed 6 bases and J 4 bases; nucleotides not matched to a gene: 12. Germline V gene sequence: CDR1 SGHAT, CDR2 FQNNGV. As DNA, the CDR3 is TGTGCCAGCAGTTTACAGGGGGCGGGGTGGGTCACTGAAGCTTTCTTT. Protein product: CASSLQGAGWVTEAFF.

V usage is TRBV19 and J usage is TRBJ1-4; D is unclear. With 5 bases removed from V and 6 bases from J, the gap between germline ends came to 7 bases. CDR3 length equals 12 residues. Germline V lookup: CDR1 LNHDA, CDR2 SQIVND (reference sequence). The DNA of the CDR3 is TGTGCCAGTAGTCAGCGAGATGAAAAACTGTTTTTT. Encoded protein: CASSQRDEKLFF.

This chain uses TRBV6-6 with TRBJ1-2; 7 nucleotides line up with TRBD1. V trimming: 5 bases; J trimming: 6 bases; junction bases outside the gene matches: 9. Per germline, CDR1 MNHNY and CDR2 SVGAGI (reference sequence). The CDR3 is 14 amino acids. The CDR3 DNA reads TGTGCCAGCAGTAGACACAGGGGTATGGATGGCTACACCTTC. It yields the protein CASSRHRGMDGYTF.

The gene calls are TRBV5-4 and TRBJ2-7; 10 nucleotides line up with TRBD1. V was clipped by 4 bases and J by 4 bases; unmatched bases: 5. Germline-derived CDR1 and CDR2 are SGHNT and YYREEE (reference sequence). This CDR3 comprises 14 residues. CDR3 loop: CASSPGTGVYEQYF. CDR3 in DNA: TGTGCCAGCAGCCCCGGGACAGGGGTTTACGAGCAGTACTTC.

This chain joins TRBV20-1 and TRBJ2-1; the D gene is possibly TRBD2 (5 bases). Trimming left V 0 bases short and J 8 bases short, with 5 bases between. CDR3 length equals 11 residues. Germline V gene sequence: CDR1 DFQATT, CDR2 SNEGSKA (reference sequence). The chain's CDR3 is CSAREDYEQFF. Written as DNA, the CDR3 is TGCAGTGCTAGAGAGGACTATGAGCAGTTCTTC.

This chain connects TRBV5-8 to TRBJ1-2; possibly TRBD1 for D (5 bases). V lost 4 bases and J 4 bases, leaving 14 bases between the germline ends. Looked up from germline, CDR1 is SGHTS and CDR2 is YDEGEE. The CDR3 totals 14 residues. The DNA of the CDR3 is TGTGCCAGCAGCCCTGAGGGCGGGGGCTATGGCTACACCTTC. Translation gives CASSPEGGGYGYTF.

In this sample, this clone turned up a few times. V gene TRBV19 combines with J gene TRBJ2-1, with 15 nucleotides matching TRBD2. CDR3 size: 15 residues. The germline CDR1 and CDR2 sequences are LNHDA and SQIVND (reference sequence). J was trimmed by 11 bases and V by 4 bases; bases with no gene match: 6. The chain's CDR3 is CASSTGLAGGPKQFF. CDR3 DNA sequence: TGTGCCAGTAGTACAGGACTAGCGGGGGGGCCGAAGCAGTTCTTC.

The J gene is TRBJ2-7, the V gene TRBV10-1, with a tentative D call TRBD1 (6 bases). CDR1 and CDR2 from the germline V gene are WNHNN and SYGVQD (reference sequence). V gave up 5 bases and J gave up 3 bases, with 17 bases separating them. The CDR3 runs to 15 residues. This CDR3 reads CASSPSGDINYEQYF. DNA for the CDR3: TGCGCCAGCAGTCCTTCAGGGGATATTAACTACGAGCAGTACTTC.

This clone was seen once. The chain carries TRBV4-1 and TRBJ1-1; the match to TRBD1 covers 10 bases. The CDR3 runs 18 residues. V was clipped by 3 bases and J by 5 bases; unmatched bases: 15. The germline V gene has CDR1 MGHRA and CDR2 YSYEKL. For the CDR3, the DNA is TGCGCCAGCAGCCACGATACCAGGGACAGGGGAAGAGGGACTGAAGCTTTCTTT. Translating it yields CASSHDTRDRGRGTEAFF.

This clone counts as medium-sized (0.01 to 0.1%). The V gene is TRBV6-5, the J gene TRBJ1-2; maybe TRBD1 (5 bases). This CDR3 has 12 amino acids. The V end was cut by 2 bases, the J end by 8 bases, with 9 bases between. Germline CDR1 is MNHEY and CDR2 is SVGAGI. The CDR3 bases are TGTGCCAGCAGTTACGGGGGGGAGGGCTACACCTTC. Protein sequence: CASSYGGEGYTF.

The CDR3 nucleotides are TGCGCCAGCAGTCAATTGAGGGATAGAATCTCCTACGAGCAGTACTTC. Encoded protein: CASSQLRDRISYEQYF. The rearrangement joins TRBV23-1 to TRBJ2-7; tentative D call: TRBD2 (5 bases). TRBV23-1 is placed among ORFs of uncertain function. The CDR3 has 16 residues. Between the trimmed V and J ends, which lost 1 base and 0 bases, there was a span of 13 bases.